The following is a T cell receptor (beta chain) sequence with its context. Time point of the sample: patch test 1, 2 weeks after DPC sensitization. Sample treatment: therapeutic diphenylcyclopropenone sensitization with weekly scalp DPC. These data belong to a study of human T cells and chemical hapten exposure. About the research overall: The study traced per-sample TCR yield variation mainly to small differences in pooled library volumes.

Original data processing: TCRs per sample had a median of around 96,000 and ranged from about 23,224 to 700,000. TCRdb processed the RACE reads anew with MiXCR; each CDR3 protein has one entry. The V and J calls reflect TCRdb's pipeline rather than the authors' work. The sample includes some 190,000 distinct CDR3 sequences, 20% to 25% seen only once; the top ten take under 7.5%. CDR3 size: 13 residues. CDR1 is GTSNPN, CDR2 SVGIG, per germline (reference sequence). Trimming removed 5 bases at V and 5 bases at J, with 13 bases between. The chain employs TRBV30 and TRBJ1-3, with D perhaps matching TRBD1 (5 bases). The specimen comprised whole blood, sampled in connection with sensitization to the hapten diphenylcyclopropenone (DPC). The sequence derives from a woman between 50 and 59 years old with alopecia areata. Some clones in this sample may be carry-over from other donors' samples. CDR3 coding DNA: TGTGCCTGGGGGGCTCAAGGGAGAAACACCATATATTTT. It translates to CAWGAQGRNTIYF.